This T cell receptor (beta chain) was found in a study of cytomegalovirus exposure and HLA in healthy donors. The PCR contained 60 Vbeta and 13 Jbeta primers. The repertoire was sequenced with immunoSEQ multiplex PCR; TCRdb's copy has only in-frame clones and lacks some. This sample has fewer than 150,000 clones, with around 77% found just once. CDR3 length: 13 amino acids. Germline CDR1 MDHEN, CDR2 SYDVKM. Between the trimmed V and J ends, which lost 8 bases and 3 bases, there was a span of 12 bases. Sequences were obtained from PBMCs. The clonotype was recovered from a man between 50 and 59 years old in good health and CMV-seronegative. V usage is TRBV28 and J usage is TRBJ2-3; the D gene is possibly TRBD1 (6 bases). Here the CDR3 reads CASGDRGTDTQYF. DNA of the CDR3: TGTGCCAGCGGTGATAGGGGGACAGATACGCAGTATTTT.